The 30 T cell receptor beta chains below come from one sample, sequenced in a study of cytomegalovirus exposure and HLA in healthy donors. 60 Vbeta and 13 Jbeta primers were used in PCR. Libraries were prepared by immunoSEQ multiplex PCR; TCRdb keeps only in-frame clonotypes and omits some of them. The sample includes around 120,000 clones, about 69% of them seen just once. Sequencing used PBMCs. The receptors stem from a woman between 18 and 30 years old in good health and CMV-seronegative.

This clone was detected once. This chain uses TRBV6-6 with TRBJ1-1; a possible D gene is TRBD1 (5 bases). CDR3 length: 13 amino acids. Germline V gene sequence: CDR1 MNHNY, CDR2 SVGAGI (reference sequence). With 2 bases removed from V and 6 bases from J, the gap between germline ends came to 10 bases. The CDR3 reads CASSYQGGAEAFF. In DNA form, the CDR3 reads TGTGCCAGCAGTTACCAGGGCGGGGCTGAAGCTTTCTTT.

This chain joins TRBV6-1 and TRBJ1-6, with D unclear. V lost 11 bases to trimming and J lost 5 bases, with 13 bases between them. The CDR3 loop spans 13 amino acids. Germline-derived CDR1 and CDR2 are MNHNS and SASEGT. The CDR3 DNA sequence: TGTGCCGGCGAGGGAACTAATAATTCACCCCTCCACTTT. This gives the protein CAGEGTNNSPLHF.

There are a few counts of this clone. The chain links TRBV18 to TRBJ2-3; 8 nucleotides agree with TRBD2. The CDR3 totals 14 residues. V trimming: 3 bases; J trimming: 6 bases; junction bases outside the gene matches: 5. Looked up from germline, CDR1 is KGHSH and CDR2 is LQKENI. CDR3 DNA sequence: TGTGCCAGCTCACCTTCCGCTAGCGGGGATACGCAGTATTTT. It encodes CASSPSASGDTQYF.

The chain links TRBV7-2 to TRBJ2-7; no clear D. The V end was cut by 1 base, the J end by 3 bases, with 7 bases between. CDR3 length: 13 residues. Germline V gene data show CDR1 as SGHTA and CDR2 as FQGNSA. The CDR3 loop reads CASSLETRYEQYF. The CDR3, as DNA: TGTGCCAGCAGCTTAGAAACTCGCTACGAGCAGTACTTC. Drawing the rest from reference TRBV7-2 and TRBJ2-7, the complete variable domain is GAGVSQSPSNKVTEKGKDVELRCDPISGHTALYWYRQSLGQGLEFLIYFQGNSAPDKSGLPSDRFSAERTGGSVSTLTIQRTQQEDSAVYLCASSLETRYEQYFGPGTRLTVT.

This clone was observed a few times. The chain is built from TRBV27 and TRBJ1-4, with D tentatively TRBD1 (5 bases). The CDR3 runs to 14 residues. The V end lost 4 bases, the J end lost 8 bases, and 14 bases lay between the germline ends. The germline CDR1 and CDR2 sequences are MNHEY and SMNVEV (reference sequence). The CDR3 coding sequence is TGTGCCAGCAGTTCGGGACTCAATTGGGAAAAACTGTTTTTT. Translation: CASSSGLNWEKLFF.

In this sample, this clone turned up once. The chain has TRBV25-1 and TRBJ2-7; weak D call: TRBD1 (5 bases). This CDR3 has 12 residues. V lost 6 bases and J 1 base, leaving 7 bases between the germline ends. Looked up from germline, CDR1 is MGHDK and CDR2 is SYGVNS. CDR3 coding DNA: TGTGCCAGCAGATACAGGTCCTACGAGCAGTACTTC. This translates into CASRYRSYEQYF.

The V call is TRBV5-6, the J call TRBJ1-2; no clear D gene. The CDR3 is 15 residues long. The V end lost 2 bases, the J end lost 0 bases, and 11 bases lay between the germline ends. Germline V gene lookup returns CDR1 SGHDT and CDR2 YYEEEE. DNA of the CDR3: TGTGCCAGCAGCTTATTCGAGGTAGCTAACTATGGCTACACCTTC. Protein: CASSLFEVANYGYTF.

The V call is TRBV29-1, the J call TRBJ1-2; D is unclear. The CDR3 consists of 13 residues. Trimming took 1 base from V and 2 from J, leaving 8 bases between them. Per the germline V gene, CDR1 is SQVTM and CDR2 is ANQGSEA. The CDR3 DNA reads as TGCAGCGTTGAAGTGAGGCAGAACTATGGCTACACCTTC. Its protein product is CSVEVRQNYGYTF.

The gene calls are TRBV5-6 and TRBJ1-5, with D tentatively TRBD1 (6 bases). The V end lost 1 base, the J end lost 2 bases, and 16 bases lay between the germline ends. This CDR3 region has 17 residues. Germline CDR1 SGHDT, CDR2 YYEEEE. CDR3 sequence (DNA): TGTGCCAGCAGCTTGAGGGTTGGGGGGGCGGGCAATCAGCCCCAGCATTTT. Protein product: CASSLRVGGAGNQPQHF.

The chain joins TRBV5-1 to TRBJ2-1; TRBD2 agrees at 7 bases. Germline V lookup: CDR1 SGHRS, CDR2 YFSETQ. This CDR3 comprises 15 residues. J gave up 4 bases and V 5 bases, and 9 bases lay outside the gene matches. The CDR3 is CASRFRRGVYNEQFF. In nucleotides, the CDR3 is TGCGCCAGCAGGTTCCGTCGGGGGGTTTACAATGAGCAGTTCTTC.

The chain combines TRBV30 with TRBJ1-4; no definite D call. Germline V gene data show CDR1 as GTSNPN and CDR2 as SVGIG (reference sequence). V was trimmed by 3 bases and J by 1 base, leaving 15 bases between them. This CDR3 region has 16 residues. CDR3 sequence (DNA): TGTGCCTGGAGCCGAGGTCCACCAAGAACTAATGAAAAACTGTTTTTT. It is translated as CAWSRGPPRTNEKLFF. Full variable domain (missing parts from reference TRBV30 and TRBJ1-4): SQTIHQWPATLVQPVGSPLSLECTVEGTSNPNLYWYRQAAGRGLQLLFYSVGIGQISSEVPQNLSASRPQDRQFILSSKKLLLSDSGFYLCAWSRGPPRTNEKLFFGSGTQLSVL.

The V call is TRBV2, the J call TRBJ2-5; the match to TRBD1 covers 8 bases. Germline values: CDR1 SNHLY, CDR2 FYNNEI. Trimming removed 4 bases from V and 5 bases from J; junction bases left unmatched: 6. The CDR3 spans 14 residues. The CDR3 sequence is CASSGPGQEETQYF. CDR3 in DNA: TGTGCCAGCAGTGGCCCGGGACAGGAGGAGACCCAGTACTTC.

The V call is TRBV10-3, the J call TRBJ2-1; D may be TRBD1 (6 bases). This CDR3 has 12 residues. CDR1 and CDR2 (germline): ENHRY, SYGVKD. Deletions cut 8 bases from V and 6 bases from J, with 11 bases between. For the CDR3, the DNA is TGTGCCATCGGCCTAGGGGGCAATGAGCAGTTCTTC. Its translation: CAIGLGGNEQFF.

The chain links TRBV6-1 to TRBJ2-2, with D tentatively TRBD1 (7 bases). V shed 4 bases and J shed 4 bases, with 13 bases lying between them. The CDR3 consists of 15 residues. Germline CDR1 MNHNS, CDR2 SASEGT. CDR3 region: CASSGAGGSTGELFF. The CDR3 DNA reads as TGTGCCAGCAGTGGGGCAGGGGGGAGCACCGGGGAGCTGTTTTTT.

The chain employs TRBV30 and TRBJ1-5; D is perhaps TRBD1 (5 bases). Germline assignment: CDR1 GTSNPN and CDR2 SVGIG (reference sequence). The CDR3 is made up of 14 amino acids. V was cut by 2 bases and J by 4 bases, with 12 bases left in between. In nucleotides, the CDR3 is TGTGCCTGGAGTAGTTCCGGGGGTAATCAGCCCCAGCATTTT. Translated, it gives CAWSSSGGNQPQHF.

V is TRBV28 and J is TRBJ2-7; weak D call: TRBD1 (6 bases). The V gene's germline CDR1 is MDHEN and CDR2 SYDVKM. V lost 6 bases to trimming and J lost 0 bases, with 24 bases between them. The CDR3 totals 18 residues. This CDR3 is CASSTTGQLTAFSYEQYF. The CDR3 DNA reads TGTGCCAGCAGCACAACGGGACAATTAACGGCGTTCTCCTACGAGCAGTACTTC.

The CDR3: CASSPGVTYEQYF. The CDR3 region has the DNA TGTGCCAGCAGCCCGGGGGTCACCTACGAGCAGTACTTC. The V and J genes are TRBV27 and TRBJ2-7, with D maybe TRBD2 (6 bases). Germline CDR1 and CDR2: MNHEY and SMNVEV (reference sequence). The V and J ends lost 6 bases and 2 bases respectively, with 11 bases between them. The CDR3 runs to 13 residues.

The genes are TRBV7-9 and TRBJ1-1, with 7 bases matching TRBD1. With 1 base clipped from V and 5 bases from J, the junction kept 7 bases outside the gene matches. The CDR3 totals 15 residues. Germline CDR1 is SEHNR and CDR2 is FQNEAQ (reference sequence). In nucleotides, the CDR3 is TGTGCCAGCAGCTTAGACAGGGGCGGTTTGACTGAAGCTTTCTTT. It yields the protein CASSLDRGGLTEAFF.

The chain couples TRBV30 to TRBJ2-7; 9 nucleotides line up with TRBD1. The CDR3 runs to 15 residues. The junction had 10 bases not matched to a gene; V was cut back by 4 bases and J by 3 bases. Per germline, CDR1 GTSNPN and CDR2 SVGIG (reference sequence). CDR3 DNA: TGTGCCTGGATCCGAAAGGACAGGGGATACTACGAGCAGTACTTC. This encodes CAWIRKDRGYYEQYF.

This chain links TRBV7-9 with TRBJ1-1; weak D call: TRBD1 (6 bases). This CDR3 is built from 15 residues. Between the trimmed V and J ends, which lost 3 bases and 3 bases, there was a span of 14 bases. The germline CDR1 and CDR2 sequences are SEHNR and FQNEAQ (reference sequence). CDR3 DNA: TGTGCCAGCAGCTTGGGTTCGAACAGGGACACTGAAGCTTTCTTT. Amino acid sequence: CASSLGSNRDTEAFF.

The V gene is TRBV9, the J gene TRBJ1-5; a weak D match, TRBD1 (6 bases). V lost 3 bases and J 4 bases, leaving 14 bases between the germline ends. Germline V CDR1 and CDR2: SGDLS, YYNGEE. The length of the CDR3 is 15 residues. The CDR3 loop reads CASSEDGTPNQPQHF. The CDR3 DNA sequence: TGTGCCAGCAGCGAAGACGGGACACCTAATCAGCCCCAGCATTTT.

This rearrangement joins TRBV2 to TRBJ1-1; 9 nucleotides match TRBD1. The germline CDR1 and CDR2 sequences are SNHLY and FYNNEI. There are 17 residues in the CDR3. Unmatched junction bases numbered 13, after V lost 4 bases and J lost 4 bases. The CDR3 nucleotides are TGTGCCAGCAGTGCTACAGGGGGCGTAGGTGGAGGCACTGAAGCTTTCTTT. Residues: CASSATGGVGGGTEAFF. The entire variable domain, with the rest obtained from reference TRBV2 and TRBJ1-1, is as follows: EPEVTQTPSHQVTQMGQEVILRCVPISNHLYFYWYRQILGQKVEFLVSFYNNEISEKSEIFDDQFSVERPDGSNFTLKIRSTKLEDSAMYFCASSATGGVGGGTEAFFGQGTRLTVV.

The chain links TRBV20-1 to TRBJ1-1, with D hard to call. This CDR3 spans 11 amino acids. The germline gives CDR1 DFQATT, CDR2 SNEGSKA (reference sequence). V lost 4 bases and J 1 base, leaving 4 bases between the germline ends. The CDR3 here is CSANKNTEAFF. The CDR3 DNA follows: TGCAGTGCTAACAAGAACACTGAAGCTTTCTTT.

This clone has just a few counts. V and J are TRBV4-2 and TRBJ2-3; 12 bases are a match to TRBD2. V shed 0 bases and J 4 bases; nucleotides not matched to a gene: 5. Germline-derived CDR1 and CDR2 are LGHNA and YNFKEQ. This CDR3 comprises 17 residues. The CDR3 sequence is CASSQEMTSGGADTQYF. As DNA, the CDR3 is TGTGCCAGCAGCCAAGAAATGACTAGCGGGGGTGCAGATACGCAGTATTTT.

This clone has a handful of counts. This chain connects TRBV2 to TRBJ2-7; TRBD1 aligns across 8 bases. With 5 bases clipped from V and 6 bases from J, the junction kept 3 bases outside the gene matches. CDR1 SNHLY and CDR2 FYNNEI come from the germline V gene. The CDR3 is made up of 12 amino acids. CDR3 bases: TGTGCCAGCAGTAGACAGGGGTTCGAGCAGTACTTC. Amino acid sequence: CASSRQGFEQYF. The full variable domain, rest sourced from reference TRBV2 and TRBJ2-7, is EPEVTQTPSHQVTQMGQEVILRCVPISNHLYFYWYRQILGQKVEFLVSFYNNEISEKSEIFDDQFSVERPDGSNFTLKIRSTKLEDSAMYFCASSRQGFEQYFGPGTRLTVT.

The chain combines TRBV7-9 with TRBJ1-1, with unresolved D. V lost 3 bases and J 4 bases, leaving 9 bases between the germline ends. The CDR3 is 13 residues long. Germline values: CDR1 SEHNR, CDR2 FQNEAQ (reference sequence). The CDR3 is CASSFGVPTEAFF. Here the CDR3 DNA reads TGTGCCAGCAGCTTCGGGGTTCCCACTGAAGCTTTCTTT.

The J gene is TRBJ1-6, the V gene TRBV2; D ambiguous. Germline lookup yields CDR1 SNHLY and CDR2 FYNNEI. Trimming stripped 3 bases from V and 0 bases from J, with 9 bases between. This CDR3 comprises 16 residues. CDR3 in amino acids: CASSDMGSSYNSPLHF. Written as DNA, the CDR3 is TGTGCCAGCAGTGATATGGGGAGCTCCTATAATTCACCCCTCCACTTT.

The count of this clone is one. Since no conserved phenylalanine or tryptophan closes the CDR3, a read error is the likely cause. The V call is TRBV9, the J call TRBJ1-1; D is unclear. Trimming pared 2 bases from V and 4 bases from J, leaving 9 bases between. This CDR3 is 13 amino acids long. CDR1 and CDR2 from the germline V gene are SGDLS and YYNGEE. The CDR3 spells CASSVSEGTEAFV. The CDR3 nucleotides are TGTGCCAGCAGCGTTTCGGAGGGCACTGAAGCTTTCGTT.

Turning to this clone: A read error may produce the germline difference seen at one junction end. J is TRBJ2-3 and V is TRBV30; D possibly corresponds to TRBD2 (5 bases). Looked up from germline, CDR1 is GTSNPN and CDR2 is SVGIG (reference sequence). The CDR3 covers 10 residues. The CDR3 protein is CASGQDAQYF. As DNA, the CDR3 is TGTGCCAGCGGCCAAGATGCGCAGTATTTT.

This sequence joins TRBV11-3 and TRBJ2-2; D is undetermined. The CDR3 totals 12 residues. The V end lost 8 bases, the J end lost 3 bases, and 7 bases lay between the germline ends. Per germline, CDR1 SGHNT and CDR2 YENEEA. In DNA, the CDR3 is TGTGCCAGCCTTTCGGACACCGGGGAGCTGTTTTTT. It yields the protein CASLSDTGELFF.